This is a list of T cell receptor beta chains from one sample in a study of OX40 agonist ivuxolimab in advanced cancers. Sequenced by immunoSEQ multiplex PCR; TCRdb stores in-frame clones only, minus some. In the table there are roughly 80,000 clones, around 83% of which are singletons. The sample consisted of CD4+ or CD8+ T cells sorted from blood, taken in a trial of the OX40 agonist ivuxolimab. All receptors come from an adult with an advanced solid tumor such as melanoma, head and neck, liver or kidney cancer. The CDR3 runs from the conserved cysteine through the conserved F or W. D genes are given only for firm matches. The size entry is marked missing in some rows and otherwise reads once, few, many or a size class.

clone size	J gene	D gene	V gene	CDR3 protein	CDR3 DNA
.	TRBJ2-1	TRBD2	TRBV5-1	CASSLDLAGGAYNEQFF	TGCGCCAGCAGCTTGGATCTAGCGGGAGGTGCCTACAATGAGCAGTTCTTC
.	TRBJ2-1	.	TRBV7-2	CASSQARPYNEQFF	TGTGCCAGCAGCCAGGCCAGGCCCTACAATGAGCAGTTCTTC
.	TRBJ2-1	TRBD2	TRBV11-3	CASSSPGGRDHNEQFF	TGTGCCAGCAGCTCCCCGGGAGGGAGAGATCACAATGAGCAGTTCTTC
.	TRBJ2-3	TRBD2	TRBV4-3	CASSQSIAGGSTDTQYF	TGCGCCAGCAGCCAAAGCATAGCGGGGGGTAGCACAGATACGCAGTATTTT
.	TRBJ1-2	.	TRBV5-1	CASSFLAVTNYGYTF	TGCGCCAGCAGCTTCCTCGCTGTGACTAACTATGGCTACACCTTC
.	TRBJ2-3	.	TRBV20-1	CSASEADTQYF	TGCAGTGCTAGTGAGGCAGATACGCAGTATTTT
.	TRBJ2-7	TRBD1	TRBV25-1	CASSDWDRDEQYF	TGTGCCAGCAGTGATTGGGACAGGGACGAGCAGTACTTC
.	TRBJ2-5	.	TRBV7-2	CASSRGLKETQYF	TGTGCCAGCAGTCGTGGGTTGAAAGAGACCCAGTACTTC
.	TRBJ1-2	.	TRBV5-1	CASSPEGVGYTF	TGCGCCAGCAGTCCAGAGGGGGTTGGCTACACCTTC
.	TRBJ1-5	.	TRBV5-5	CASSAPFQPQHF	TGTGCCAGCAGCGCTCCGTTTCAGCCCCAGCATTTT
.	TRBJ1-5	TRBD1	TRBV2	CASSRTGSNQPQHF	TGTGCCAGCAGTCGGACAGGGAGCAATCAGCCCCAGCATTTT
.	TRBJ2-7	TRBD2	TRBV2	CASSWGLAGLSIHEQYF	TGTGCCAGCAGTTGGGGACTAGCGGGGCTTTCAATCCACGAGCAGTACTTC
.	TRBJ2-3	TRBD2	TRBV11-3	CASSPGGAGADTQYF	TGTGCCAGCAGCCCCGGGGGGGCCGGCGCAGATACGCAGTATTTT
.	TRBJ2-7	TRBD1	TRBV6-1	CASSEWGQGSYEQYF	TGTGCCAGCAGTGAATGGGGACAGGGCTCCTACGAGCAGTACTTC
.	TRBJ2-5	.	TRBV7-7	CASSLGPVQETQYF	TGTGCTAGCAGCCTCGGACCAGTGCAAGAGACCCAGTACTTC
.	TRBJ2-5	.	TRBV15	CATSRGVGETQYF	TGTGCCACCAGCAGGGGGGTTGGGGAGACCCAGTACTTC
.	TRBJ2-1	.	TRBV2	CASKKGQGFNEQFF	TGTGCCAGCAAAAAGGGGCAGGGCTTCAATGAGCAGTTCTTC
.	TRBJ2-3	.	TRBV10-2	CASSDRLRDRTQYF	TGCGCCAGCAGTGACCGGTTGAGGGACCGAACGCAGTATTTT
.	TRBJ2-3	TRBD1	TRBV6-1	CASSDGQGSDTQYF	TGTGCCAGCAGTGATGGACAGGGGTCAGATACGCAGTATTTT
.	TRBJ2-3	TRBD2	TRBV4-1	CASSQGTSGRTDTQYF	TGCGCCAGCAGCCAGGGGACTAGCGGGAGGACAGATACGCAGTATTTT
.	TRBJ2-7	TRBD1	TRBV4-1	CASRPGTGALEQYF	TGCGCCAGCAGACCCGGGACAGGGGCCCTCGAGCAGTACTTC
.	TRBJ1-2	TRBD1	TRBV18	CASSPGTGAYGYTF	TGTGCCAGCTCACCAGGGACAGGGGCCTATGGCTACACCTTC
.	TRBJ1-1	.	TRBV27	CASSLSPGRKNTEAFF	TGTGCCAGCAGTTTATCGCCGGGACGGAAGAACACTGAAGCTTTCTTT
once	TRBJ2-7	.	TRBV6-5	CASSSDSPYEQYF	TGTGCCAGCAGTTCCGACAGTCCCTACGAGCAGTACTTC
.	TRBJ2-7	TRBD1	TRBV28	CASSQPGTGEYEQYF	TGTGCCAGCAGCCAACCCGGGACAGGGGAGTACGAGCAGTACTTC
once	TRBJ2-5	TRBD2	TRBV7-2	CASSLGSSGTETQYF	TGTGCCAGCAGCTTGGGATCTAGCGGCACTGAGACCCAGTACTTC
.	TRBJ2-3	.	TRBV29-1	CSVDTGFSTDTQYF	TGCAGCGTTGATACAGGGTTTAGCACAGATACGCAGTATTTT
few	TRBJ1-2	.	TRBV13	CASSLGRDGFINYGYTF	TGTGCCAGCAGCTTAGGCCGGGACGGCTTCATCAACTATGGCTACACCTTC
.	TRBJ1-1	TRBD1	TRBV7-6	CATSTGQHTEAFF	TGTGCCACCTCGACAGGGCAGCACACTGAAGCTTTCTTT
.	TRBJ1-2	.	TRBV5-1	CASSLGVGLNYGYTF	TGCGCCAGCAGCCTTGGCGTCGGCCTAAACTATGGCTACACCTTC
.	TRBJ2-2	TRBD1	TRBV19	CASMGQGLSTGELFF	TGTGCCAGTATGGGACAGGGGCTTAGCACCGGGGAGCTGTTTTTT
.	TRBJ2-3	TRBD2	TRBV2	CASDPTSVPSTDTQYF	TGTGCCAGCGATCCGACTAGCGTCCCTAGCACAGATACGCAGTATTTT
few	TRBJ1-1	.	TRBV30	CAWSAVTEAFF	TGTGCCTGGAGTGCAGTCACTGAAGCTTTCTTT
once	TRBJ2-2	.	TRBV2	CASSADTGELFF	TGTGCCAGCAGTGCTGACACCGGGGAGCTGTTTTTT
.	TRBJ1-4	.	TRBV6-1	CASKAGDVNEKLFF	TGTGCCAGCAAAGCAGGGGACGTTAATGAAAAACTGTTTTTT
.	TRBJ1-2	TRBD1	TRBV2	CASTFTGDYGYTF	TGTGCCAGCACCTTCACAGGGGATTACGGCTACACCTTC
.	TRBJ1-2	TRBD1	TRBV7-2	CASSTLDRGFYGYTF	TGTGCCAGCAGCACTCTGGACAGGGGTTTCTATGGCTACACCTTC
.	TRBJ2-3	.	TRBV2	CASSPVGRSTDTQYF	TGTGCCAGCAGTCCCGTGGGCAGGAGCACAGATACGCAGTATTTT
.	TRBJ2-5	TRBD2	TRBV5-1	CASSLTSGGRETQYF	TGCGCCAGCAGCCTAACTAGCGGGGGACGAGAGACCCAGTACTTC
.	TRBJ2-2	TRBD1	TRBV5-1	CASSQGDRDLGELFF	TGCGCCAGCAGCCAAGGGGACAGGGACCTCGGGGAGCTGTTTTTT
.	TRBJ2-7	TRBD1	TRBV6-5	CASSKTGDSYEQYF	TGTGCCAGCAGTAAAACAGGGGACTCCTACGAGCAGTACTTC
once	TRBJ1-3	.	TRBV10-3	CAISDLNTIYF	TGTGCCATCAGTGATCTAAACACCATATATTTT
.	TRBJ1-1	.	TRBV5-4	CASSSLGGSTEAFF	TGTGCCAGCAGCTCGCTGGGGGGTAGCACTGAAGCTTTCTTT
.	TRBJ1-6	.	TRBV7-9	CASSIEAQSPLHF	TGTGCCAGCAGTATTGAGGCGCAGTCACCCCTCCACTTT
.	TRBJ1-4	.	TRBV19	CASSISGSEKLFF	TGTGCCAGTAGTATATCAGGGTCTGAAAAACTGTTTTTT
.	TRBJ2-1	TRBD2	TRBV19	CASSLPSSGRPVEQFF	TGTGCCAGTAGTCTCCCTTCTAGCGGGAGACCAGTTGAGCAGTTCTTC
.	TRBJ2-7	TRBD1	TRBV19	CASSTTGTVSYEQYF	TGTGCCAGTAGTACAACCGGGACAGTGTCCTACGAGCAGTACTTC
.	TRBJ2-2	.	TRBV28	CASKQGGTGELFF	TGTGCCAGCAAGCAGGGTGGGACCGGGGAGCTGTTTTTT
few	TRBJ1-2	.	TRBV30	CAWSGGNPYGYTF	TGTGCCTGGAGTGGCGGAAATCCGTATGGCTACACCTTC
.	TRBJ2-3	TRBD2	TRBV7-6	CASSTRLAGTDTQYF	TGTGCCAGCAGTACTCGACTAGCGGGGACAGATACGCAGTATTTT
.	TRBJ1-3	TRBD1	TRBV6-5	CASRQGAHGNTIYF	TGTGCCAGCAGGCAGGGGGCGCATGGAAACACCATATATTTT
.	TRBJ1-5	.	TRBV9	CASSVGEGSNQPQHF	TGTGCCAGCAGCGTAGGGGAGGGTAGCAATCAGCCCCAGCATTTT
.	TRBJ1-6	TRBD1	TRBV19	CASKETGSSYNSPLHF	TGTGCCAGTAAAGAGACAGGGAGCTCCTATAATTCACCCCTCCACTTT
.	TRBJ2-7	TRBD1	TRBV4-2	CASSQGTGGAGSYEQYF	TGTGCCAGCAGCCAAGGGACAGGGGGCGCGGGGTCCTACGAGCAGTACTTC
.	TRBJ1-1	.	TRBV6-6	CASSRTVDYTEAFF	TGTGCCAGCAGCCGAACTGTTGACTACACTGAAGCTTTCTTT
.	TRBJ2-1	.	TRBV6-1	CASSEMSTNEQFF	TGTGCCAGCAGTGAAATGTCAACCAATGAGCAGTTCTTC
.	TRBJ2-2	.	TRBV7-2	CASSPSLHTGELFF	TGTGCCAGCAGCCCTTCCCTCCACACCGGGGAGCTGTTTTTT
.	TRBJ1-3	.	TRBV7-9	CASKEGAGNTIYF	TGTGCCAGCAAGGAAGGGGCCGGAAACACCATATATTTT
.	TRBJ2-5	TRBD1	TRBV2	CASSEGIWDSQETQYF	TGTGCCAGCAGTGAGGGAATCTGGGACAGCCAAGAGACCCAGTACTTC
.	TRBJ2-3	.	TRBV7-2	CASSLLGPTDTQYF	TGTGCCAGCAGCTTGTTAGGGCCCACAGATACGCAGTATTTT